This TCR beta chain was sequenced for a study of T cell responses to AZD1222 COVID-19 vaccine. Produced via immunoSEQ multiplex PCR; TCRdb's table is partial and in-frame only. Counted here are 180,000 or so clones, roughly 91% occurring once; the ten biggest clones make up 1.6%. Study-level findings and limits: Two AZD1222 doses significantly raised spike-specific TCR breadth and depth over controls. In all cases, repertoires were sampled only after the peak T cell response.

For this clone: Its specificity is unknown.

Germline V gene sequence: CDR1 MNHEY, CDR2 SVGAGI. V lost 6 bases and J lost 1, with 16 bases in between. The CDR3 is made up of 15 amino acids. The rearrangement joins TRBV6-5 to TRBJ2-7; TRBD1 is a possible D gene (5 bases). The clonotype originates from an adult in good health. The source material was peripheral blood, sampled on day 0 of AZD1222 vaccination. CDR3 amino acids: CASRFRTGPSYEQYF. CDR3 nucleotides: TGTGCCAGCAGGTTCCGTACAGGTCCTTCCTACGAGCAGTACTTC.